There are many counts of the clone carrying this TCR beta chain. Trimming removed 1 base at V and 3 bases at J, with 8 bases between. The germline V gene has CDR1 SGHRS and CDR2 YFSETQ. The CDR3 consists of 13 residues. By 5'RACE with 10-nucleotide random UMIs, the cDNA was made. In TCRdb, the 5' RACE reads were re-called with MiXCR into one record per CDR3 protein. The sample lists fewer than 60,000 distinct CDR3 sequences, around 4% occurring once. This sample was included in a study of neurological immune-mediated disorders. In the study overall: Multiple sclerosis patients numbered around 35, of whom approximately 31 were relapsing-remitting and 3 secondary progressive.

J is TRBJ2-7 and V is TRBV5-1, with a weak D call TRBD2 (6 bases). This sequence was found in a man between 60 and 75 years old with multiple sclerosis. Sequenced input: PBMCs. CDR3: CASSLWRGYEQYF. CDR3 sequence (DNA): TGCGCCAGCAGCTTGTGGCGGGGCTACGAGCAGTACTTC.